Here is one T cell receptor beta chain with its context. This entry is derived from a study of blood T cell repertoires in COVID-19. The overall study: Spain, Italy and the United States supplied samples that represented acute and convalescent COVID-19. PBMCs, B-cell-depleted T cells, or T cells were the source of the cDNA or gDNA that made up the material.

In the original workflow: Cell counts per sample came from amplifying reference gene primers. The data were produced by immunoSEQ multiplex PCR, yet TCRdb's version contains in-frame clones alone and is incomplete. V and J calls and clone size come straight from that table; D and trimming were deduced from the DNA. The sample contains 85,000 to 130,000 clones, around nine tenths of which appear only once. Germline values: CDR1 MNHEY, CDR2 SVGAGI. V gave up 4 bases and J gave up 6 bases; unmatched junction bases: 6. The CDR3 covers 14 residues. The rearrangement joins TRBV6-5 to TRBJ2-7, with 10 bases fitting TRBD1. The origin of this receptor is a man between 65 and 85 years old with acute or convalescent COVID-19. The sequenced sample was peripheral blood. CDR3 DNA: TGTGCCAGCAGTTCCGGGACAGGGGAACCCGAGCAGTACTTC. Protein: CASSSGTGEPEQYF.